Below, one TCR beta chain is given with its context. Germline assignment: CDR1 MDHEN and CDR2 SYDVKM. Trimming stripped 1 base from V and 6 bases from J, with 7 bases between. CDR3 size: 13 residues. In the original analysis: Estimation of nucleated cell counts was performed using reference gene primer amplification. Method: immunoSEQ multiplex PCR; TCRdb's copy keeps in-frame clones and lacks some. The DNA gave D and trimming, while V, J and clone size come from that table. The repertoire holds approximately 230,000 clones, with around 88% as singletons. The sample is drawn from a study of blood T cell repertoires in COVID-19. Study at large: Nucleic acid was either cDNA or gDNA, and it came from T cells, B-cell-depleted T cells, or PBMCs.

The source of this sequence is a woman aged 25 to 45 with COVID-19, enrolled during active disease. The chain links TRBV28 to TRBJ1-5; D is unclear. The source material was peripheral blood. The chain's CDR3 is CASSLSRFQPQHF. CDR3 coding DNA: TGTGCCAGCAGTTTATCTAGGTTTCAGCCCCAGCATTTT.